This entry lists 3 T cell receptor beta chains sequenced from one sample in a study of prognosis after radiotherapy for stage I lung cancer. Template was genomic DNA; TCR beta CDR3 amplified in two multiplex PCR rounds. For every TRBV and TRBJ gene, a specific primer was used in first-round PCR. From the multiplex PCR reads, TCRdb called clonotypes with MiXCR, one entry per CDR3 protein. The sample has more than 30,000 distinct CDR3 sequences, around 40% seen once. This material consisted of PBMCs, taken before or after stereotactic body radiation therapy (not recorded which). Receptor source: a donor aged 50 or older with non-small cell lung cancer.

A remark on this clonotype: One end of the junction fails to match germline, which may point to a read error. The gene calls are TRBV12-3 or TRBV12-4 and TRBJ2-7; D not certain. The CDR3 is made up of 13 amino acids. CDR3 nucleotide sequence: TGTGCCATCAGTTTTTCAAGAAGTGCTGAGCAGTACTTC. It codes for CAISFSRSAEQYF.

Ten or more counts support this clonotype. The CDR3 region is CASSHGGGYNEQFF. CDR3 sequence (DNA): TGTGCCAGCAGTCATGGGGGGGGGTACAATGAGCAGTTCTTC. The rearrangement uses TRBV27 and TRBJ2-1; 7 bases are a match to TRBD2. In germline, CDR1 is MNHEY, CDR2 SMNVEV (reference sequence). The CDR3 is 14 residues long. Unmatched junction bases numbered 5, after V lost 5 bases and J lost 4 bases.

On this clonotype: Mismatch with germline at one junction end may stem from a read error. The V and J genes are TRBV6-2 or TRBV6-3 and TRBJ2-6, with a possible D match to TRBD1 (5 bases). Germline assignment: CDR1 MNHEY and CDR2 SVGEGT. CDR3 length: 13 amino acids. The chain's CDR3 is CASTYSGAKVLTF. CDR3 DNA: TGCGCCAGCACCTATAGTGGGGCCAAAGTCCTGACTTTC.